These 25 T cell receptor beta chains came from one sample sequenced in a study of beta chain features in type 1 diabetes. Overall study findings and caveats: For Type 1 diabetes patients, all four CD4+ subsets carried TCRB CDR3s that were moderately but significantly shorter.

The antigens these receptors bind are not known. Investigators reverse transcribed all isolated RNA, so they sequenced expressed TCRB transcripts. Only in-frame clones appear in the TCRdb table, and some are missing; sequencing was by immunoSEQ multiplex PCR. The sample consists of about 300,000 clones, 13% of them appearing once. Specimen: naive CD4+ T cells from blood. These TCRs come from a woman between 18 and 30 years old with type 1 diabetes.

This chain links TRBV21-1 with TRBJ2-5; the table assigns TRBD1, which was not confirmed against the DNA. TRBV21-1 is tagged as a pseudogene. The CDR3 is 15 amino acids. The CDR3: CASSKDGSKEETQYF. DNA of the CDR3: TGTGCCAGCAGCAAAGATGGCAGTAAAGAAGAGACCCAGTACTTC.

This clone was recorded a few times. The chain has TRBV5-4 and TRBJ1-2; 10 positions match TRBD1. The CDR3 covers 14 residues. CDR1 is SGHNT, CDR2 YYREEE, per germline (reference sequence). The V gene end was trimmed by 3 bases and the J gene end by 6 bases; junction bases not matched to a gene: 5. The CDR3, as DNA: TGTGCCAGCAGCTCCCCGACAGGGGGCCATGGCTACACCTTC. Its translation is CASSSPTGGHGYTF.

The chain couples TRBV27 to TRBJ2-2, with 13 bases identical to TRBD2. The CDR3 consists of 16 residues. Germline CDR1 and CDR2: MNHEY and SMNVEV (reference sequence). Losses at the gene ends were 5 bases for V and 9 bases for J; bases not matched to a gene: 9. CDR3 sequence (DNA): TGTGCCAGCAGTCTGGGACTAGCGGGGTTGGCCAGGGAGCTGTTTTTT. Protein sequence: CASSLGLAGLARELFF.

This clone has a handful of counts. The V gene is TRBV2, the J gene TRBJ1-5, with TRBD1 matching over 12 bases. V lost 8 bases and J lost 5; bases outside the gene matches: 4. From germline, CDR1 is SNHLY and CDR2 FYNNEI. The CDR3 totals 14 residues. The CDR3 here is CASAGTGGYQPQHF. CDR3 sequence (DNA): TGTGCCAGCGCCGGGACAGGGGGCTATCAGCCCCAGCATTTT. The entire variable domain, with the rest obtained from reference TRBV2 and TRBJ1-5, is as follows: EPEVTQTPSHQVTQMGQEVILRCVPISNHLYFYWYRQILGQKVEFLVSFYNNEISEKSEIFDDQFSVERPDGSNFTLKIRSTKLEDSAMYFCASAGTGGYQPQHFGDGTRLSIL.

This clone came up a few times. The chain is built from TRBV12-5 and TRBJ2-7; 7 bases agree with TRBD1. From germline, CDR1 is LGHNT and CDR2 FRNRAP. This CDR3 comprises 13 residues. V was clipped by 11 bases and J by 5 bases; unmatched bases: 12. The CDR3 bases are TGTGCTCCCACTACACGACAGGGACACGAGCAGTACGTC. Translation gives CAPTTRQGHEQYV.

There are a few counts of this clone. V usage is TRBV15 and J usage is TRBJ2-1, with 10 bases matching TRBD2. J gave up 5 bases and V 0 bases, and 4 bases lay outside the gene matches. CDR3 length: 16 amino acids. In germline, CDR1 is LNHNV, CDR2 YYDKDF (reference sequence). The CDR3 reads CATSRDWTSGNNEQFF. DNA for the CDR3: TGTGCCACCAGCAGAGATTGGACTAGCGGTAACAATGAGCAGTTCTTC.

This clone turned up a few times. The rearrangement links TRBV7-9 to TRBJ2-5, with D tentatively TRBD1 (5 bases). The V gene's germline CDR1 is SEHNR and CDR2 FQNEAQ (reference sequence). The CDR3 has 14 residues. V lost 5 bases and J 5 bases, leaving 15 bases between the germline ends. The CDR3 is CASSRGYSQETQYF. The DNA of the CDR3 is TGTGCCAGCAGCAGGGGCTACTCCCAGGAGACCCAGTACTTC.

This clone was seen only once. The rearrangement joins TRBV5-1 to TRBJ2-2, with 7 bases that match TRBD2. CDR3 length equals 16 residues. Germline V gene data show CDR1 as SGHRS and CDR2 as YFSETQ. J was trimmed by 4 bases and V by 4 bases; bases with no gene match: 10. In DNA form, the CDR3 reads TGCGCCAGCAGCCTAACGGTCCCGGGAGGCACCGGGGAGCTGTTTTTT. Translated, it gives CASSLTVPGGTGELFF.

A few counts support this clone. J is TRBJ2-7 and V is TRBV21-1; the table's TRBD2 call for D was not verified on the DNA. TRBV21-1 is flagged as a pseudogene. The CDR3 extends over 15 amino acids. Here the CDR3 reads CASSKHSGEAYEQYV. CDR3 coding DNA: TGTGCCAGCAGCAAACACTCCGGGGAAGCCTACGAGCAGTACGTC.

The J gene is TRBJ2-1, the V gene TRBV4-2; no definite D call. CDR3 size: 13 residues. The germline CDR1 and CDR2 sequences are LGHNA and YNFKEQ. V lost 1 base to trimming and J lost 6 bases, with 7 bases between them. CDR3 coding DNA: TGTGCCAGCAGCCAAGGTCTGGCCAATGAGCAGTTCTTC. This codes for CASSQGLANEQFF.

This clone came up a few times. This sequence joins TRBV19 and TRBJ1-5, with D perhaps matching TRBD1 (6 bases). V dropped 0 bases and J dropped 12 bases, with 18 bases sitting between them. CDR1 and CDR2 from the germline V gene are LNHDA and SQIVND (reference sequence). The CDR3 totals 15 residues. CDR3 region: CASSIDITGIRFQHF. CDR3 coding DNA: TGTGCCAGTAGTATAGATATCACAGGGATTCGCTTCCAGCATTTT.

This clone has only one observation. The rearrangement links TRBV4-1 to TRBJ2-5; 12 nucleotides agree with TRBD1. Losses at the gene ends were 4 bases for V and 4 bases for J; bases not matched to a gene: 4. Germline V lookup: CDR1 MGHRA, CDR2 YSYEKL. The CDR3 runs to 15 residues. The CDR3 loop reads CASSPGTGGLETQYF. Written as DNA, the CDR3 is TGCGCCAGCAGCCCAGGGACAGGGGGCTTAGAGACCCAGTACTTC.

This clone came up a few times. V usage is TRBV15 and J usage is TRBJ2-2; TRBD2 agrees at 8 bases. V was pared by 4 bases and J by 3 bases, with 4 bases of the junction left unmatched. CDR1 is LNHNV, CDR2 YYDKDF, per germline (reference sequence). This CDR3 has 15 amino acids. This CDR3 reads CATSTAGGYTGELFF. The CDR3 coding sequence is TGTGCCACCAGCACCGCGGGAGGATACACCGGGGAGCTGTTTTTT. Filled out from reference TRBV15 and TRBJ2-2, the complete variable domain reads DAMVIQNPRYQVTQFGKPVTLSCSQTLNHNVMYWYQQKSSQAPKLLFHYYDKDFNNEADTPDNFQSRRPNTSFCFLDIRSPGLGDTAMYLCATSTAGGYTGELFFGEGSRLTVL.

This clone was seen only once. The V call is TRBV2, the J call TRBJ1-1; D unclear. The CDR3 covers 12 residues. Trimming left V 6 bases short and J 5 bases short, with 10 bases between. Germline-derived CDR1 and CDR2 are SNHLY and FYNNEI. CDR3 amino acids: CASREAGTEAFF. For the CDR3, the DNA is TGTGCCAGCAGGGAGGCGGGGACTGAAGCTTTCTTT.

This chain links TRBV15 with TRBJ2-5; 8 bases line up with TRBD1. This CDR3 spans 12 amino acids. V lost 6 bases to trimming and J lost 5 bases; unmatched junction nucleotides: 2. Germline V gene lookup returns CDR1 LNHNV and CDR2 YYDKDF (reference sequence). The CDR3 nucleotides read TGTGCCACCAGTCGGACAGGGGAGACCCAGTACTTC. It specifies CATSRTGETQYF. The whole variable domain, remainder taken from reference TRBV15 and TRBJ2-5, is DAMVIQNPRYQVTQFGKPVTLSCSQTLNHNVMYWYQQKSSQAPKLLFHYYDKDFNNEADTPDNFQSRRPNTSFCFLDIRSPGLGDTAMYLCATSRTGETQYFGPGTRLLVL.

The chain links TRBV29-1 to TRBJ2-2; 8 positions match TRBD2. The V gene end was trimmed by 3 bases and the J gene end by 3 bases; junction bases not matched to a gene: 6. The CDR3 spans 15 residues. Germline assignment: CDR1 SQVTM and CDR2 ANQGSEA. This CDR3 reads CSVEMGGGYTGELFF. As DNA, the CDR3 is TGCAGCGTTGAGATGGGCGGGGGGTACACCGGGGAGCTGTTTTTT.

CDR3 residues: CASSFAMRSDTQYF. CDR3 nucleotide sequence: TGTGCCAGCAGTTTTGCCATGAGGAGTGATACGCAGTATTTT. The J gene is TRBJ2-3, the V gene TRBV7-2; unclear D gene. There are 14 residues in the CDR3. CDR1 is SGHTA and CDR2 is FQGNSA in the germline V gene. The ends were cut back, 6 bases at V and 6 bases at J, with 16 bases in the middle.

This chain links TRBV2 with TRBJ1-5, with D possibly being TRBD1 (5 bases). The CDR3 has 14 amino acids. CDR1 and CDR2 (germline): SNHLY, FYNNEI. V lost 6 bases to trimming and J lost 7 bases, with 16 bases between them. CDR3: CASRRGLGGQPQHF. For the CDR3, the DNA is TGTGCCAGCAGGCGGGGCCTCGGGGGGCAGCCCCAGCATTTT.

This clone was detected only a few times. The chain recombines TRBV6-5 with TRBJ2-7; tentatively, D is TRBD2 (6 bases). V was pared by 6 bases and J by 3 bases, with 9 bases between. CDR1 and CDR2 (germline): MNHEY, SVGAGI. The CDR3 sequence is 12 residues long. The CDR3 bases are TGTGCCAGCAGCCTGCGGGGCTACGAGCAGTACTTC. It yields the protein CASSLRGYEQYF.

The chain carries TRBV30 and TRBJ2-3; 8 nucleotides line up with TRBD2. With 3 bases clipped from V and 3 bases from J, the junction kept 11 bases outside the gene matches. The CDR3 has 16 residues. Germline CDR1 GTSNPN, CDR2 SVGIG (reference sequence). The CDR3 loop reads CAWRTPPGTRTDTQYF. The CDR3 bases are TGTGCCTGGAGGACGCCCCCCGGGACTAGGACAGATACGCAGTATTTT.

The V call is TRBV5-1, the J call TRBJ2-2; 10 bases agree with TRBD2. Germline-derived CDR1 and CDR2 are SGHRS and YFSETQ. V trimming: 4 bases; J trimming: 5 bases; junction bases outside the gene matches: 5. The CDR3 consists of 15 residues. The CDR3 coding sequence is TGCGCCAGCAGCCCGAAGCGGGAGGGGACCGGGGAGCTGTTTTTT. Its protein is CASSPKREGTGELFF.

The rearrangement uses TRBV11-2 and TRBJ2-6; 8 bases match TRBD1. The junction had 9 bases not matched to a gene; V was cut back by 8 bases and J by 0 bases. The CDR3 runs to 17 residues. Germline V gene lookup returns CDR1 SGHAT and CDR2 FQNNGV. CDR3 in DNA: TGTGCCAGCGGCACAGGACAGGGCTACTCTGGGGCCAACGTCCTGACTTTC. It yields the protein CASGTGQGYSGANVLTF.

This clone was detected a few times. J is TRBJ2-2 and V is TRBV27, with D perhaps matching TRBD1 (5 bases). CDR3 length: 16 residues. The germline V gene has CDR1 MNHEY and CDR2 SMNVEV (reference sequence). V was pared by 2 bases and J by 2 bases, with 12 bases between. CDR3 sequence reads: CASSLVGLGNTGELFF. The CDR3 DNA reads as TGTGCCAGCAGTTTAGTGGGGCTGGGAAACACCGGGGAGCTGTTTTTT.

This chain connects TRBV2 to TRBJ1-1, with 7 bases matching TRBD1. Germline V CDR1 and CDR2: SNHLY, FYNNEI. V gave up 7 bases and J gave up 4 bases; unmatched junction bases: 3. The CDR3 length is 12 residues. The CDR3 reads CASNRGSTEAFF. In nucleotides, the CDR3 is TGTGCCAGCAACAGGGGTTCCACTGAAGCTTTCTTT.

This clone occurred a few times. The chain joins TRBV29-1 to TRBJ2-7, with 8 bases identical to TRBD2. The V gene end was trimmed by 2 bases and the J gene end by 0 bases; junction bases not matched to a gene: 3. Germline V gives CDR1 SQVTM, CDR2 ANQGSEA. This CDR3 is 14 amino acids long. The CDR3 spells CSVEYLAGSYEQYF. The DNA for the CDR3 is TGCAGCGTTGAATATCTAGCGGGCTCCTACGAGCAGTACTTC.